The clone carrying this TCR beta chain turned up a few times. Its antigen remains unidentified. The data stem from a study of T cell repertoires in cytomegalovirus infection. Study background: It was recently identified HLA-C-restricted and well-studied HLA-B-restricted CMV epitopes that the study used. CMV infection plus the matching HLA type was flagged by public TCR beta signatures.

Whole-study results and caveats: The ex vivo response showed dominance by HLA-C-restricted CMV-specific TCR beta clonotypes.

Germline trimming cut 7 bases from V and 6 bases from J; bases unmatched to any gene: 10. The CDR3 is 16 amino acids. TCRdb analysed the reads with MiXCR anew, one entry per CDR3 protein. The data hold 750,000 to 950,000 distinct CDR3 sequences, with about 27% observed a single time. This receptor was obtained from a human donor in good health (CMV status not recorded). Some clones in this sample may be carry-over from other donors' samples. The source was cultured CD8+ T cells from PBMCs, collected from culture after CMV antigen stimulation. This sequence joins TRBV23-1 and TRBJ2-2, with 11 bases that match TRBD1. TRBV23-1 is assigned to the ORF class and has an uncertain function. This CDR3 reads CASIRPGQGVPGELFF. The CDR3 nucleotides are TGCGCCAGCATCCGTCCGGGACAGGGGGTACCCGGGGAGCTGTTTTTT.